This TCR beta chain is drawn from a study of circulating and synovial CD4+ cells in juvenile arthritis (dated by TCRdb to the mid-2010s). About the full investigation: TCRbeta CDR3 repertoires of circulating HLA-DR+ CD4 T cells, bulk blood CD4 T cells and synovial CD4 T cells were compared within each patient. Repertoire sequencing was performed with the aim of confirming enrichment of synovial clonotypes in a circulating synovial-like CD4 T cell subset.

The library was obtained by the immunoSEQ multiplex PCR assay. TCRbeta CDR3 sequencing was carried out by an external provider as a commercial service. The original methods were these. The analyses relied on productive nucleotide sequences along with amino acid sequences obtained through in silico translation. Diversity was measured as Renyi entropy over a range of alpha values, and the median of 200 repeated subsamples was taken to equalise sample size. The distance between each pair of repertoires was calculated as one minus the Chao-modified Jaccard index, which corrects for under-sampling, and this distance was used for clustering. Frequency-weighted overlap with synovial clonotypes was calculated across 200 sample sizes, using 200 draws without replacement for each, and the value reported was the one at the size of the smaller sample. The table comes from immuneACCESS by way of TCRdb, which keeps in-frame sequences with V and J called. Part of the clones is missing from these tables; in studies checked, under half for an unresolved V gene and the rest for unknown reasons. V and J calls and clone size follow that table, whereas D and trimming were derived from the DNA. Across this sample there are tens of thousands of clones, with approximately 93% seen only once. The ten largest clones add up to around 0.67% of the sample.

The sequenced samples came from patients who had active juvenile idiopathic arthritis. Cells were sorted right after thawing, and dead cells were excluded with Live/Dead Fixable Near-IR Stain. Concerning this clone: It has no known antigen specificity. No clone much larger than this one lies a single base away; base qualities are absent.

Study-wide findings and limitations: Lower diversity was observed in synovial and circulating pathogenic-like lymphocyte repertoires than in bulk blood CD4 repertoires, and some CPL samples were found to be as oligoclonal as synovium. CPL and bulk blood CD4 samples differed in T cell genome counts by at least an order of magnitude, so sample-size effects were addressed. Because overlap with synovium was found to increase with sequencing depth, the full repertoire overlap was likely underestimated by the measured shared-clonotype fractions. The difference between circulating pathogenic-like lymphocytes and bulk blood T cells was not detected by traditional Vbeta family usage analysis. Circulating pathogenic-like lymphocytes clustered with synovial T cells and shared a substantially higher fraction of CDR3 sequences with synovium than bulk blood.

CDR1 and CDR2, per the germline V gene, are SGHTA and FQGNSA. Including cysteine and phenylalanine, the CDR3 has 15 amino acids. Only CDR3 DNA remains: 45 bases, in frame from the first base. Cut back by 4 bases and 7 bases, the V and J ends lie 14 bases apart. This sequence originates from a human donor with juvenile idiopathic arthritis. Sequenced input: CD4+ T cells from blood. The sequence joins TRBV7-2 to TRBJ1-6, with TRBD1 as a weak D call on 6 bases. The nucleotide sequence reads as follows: TGTGCCAGCAGCTCCTTACAGGGCGGCAATTCACCCCTCCACTTT. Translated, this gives CASSSLQGGNSPLHF.